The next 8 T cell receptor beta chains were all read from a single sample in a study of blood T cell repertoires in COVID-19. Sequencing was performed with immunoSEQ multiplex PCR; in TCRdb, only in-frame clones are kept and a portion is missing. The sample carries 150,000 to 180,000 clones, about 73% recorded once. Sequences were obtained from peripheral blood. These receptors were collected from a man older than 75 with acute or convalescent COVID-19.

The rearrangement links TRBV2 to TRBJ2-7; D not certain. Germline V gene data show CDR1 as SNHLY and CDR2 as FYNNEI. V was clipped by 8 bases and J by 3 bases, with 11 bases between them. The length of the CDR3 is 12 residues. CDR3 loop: CASGLTFYEQYV. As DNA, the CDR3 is TGTGCCAGCGGTCTGACATTCTACGAGCAGTACGTC.

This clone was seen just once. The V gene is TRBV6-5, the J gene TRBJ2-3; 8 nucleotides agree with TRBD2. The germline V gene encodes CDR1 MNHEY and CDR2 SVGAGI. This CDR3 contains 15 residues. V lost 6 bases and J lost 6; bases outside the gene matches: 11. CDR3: CASRKGLGIGDTQYF. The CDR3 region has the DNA TGTGCCAGCAGGAAGGGACTAGGTATAGGCGATACGCAGTATTTT.

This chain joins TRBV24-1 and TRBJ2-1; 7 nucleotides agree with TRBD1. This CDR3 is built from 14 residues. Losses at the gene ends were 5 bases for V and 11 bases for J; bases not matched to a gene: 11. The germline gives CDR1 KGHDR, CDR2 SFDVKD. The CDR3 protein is CATSGDSIPLKQFF. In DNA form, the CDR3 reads TGTGCCACCAGTGGGGACAGCATACCCCTTAAGCAGTTCTTC.

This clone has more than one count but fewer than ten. CDR3 sequence (DNA): TGTGCCAGCAGCATCGACTCTCTCTCTGGAAACACCATATATTTT. Protein: CASSIDSLSGNTIYF. The gene calls are TRBV9 and TRBJ1-3; D ambiguous. CDR1 and CDR2 (germline): SGDLS, YYNGEE. Trimming took off 4 bases at V and 0 bases at J, with 11 bases between the two ends. This CDR3 is 15 amino acids long.

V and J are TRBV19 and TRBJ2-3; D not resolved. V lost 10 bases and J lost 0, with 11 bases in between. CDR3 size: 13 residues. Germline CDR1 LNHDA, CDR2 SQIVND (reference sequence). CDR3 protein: CATWRPSTDTQYF. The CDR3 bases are TGTGCCACCTGGCGGCCTAGCACAGATACGCAGTATTTT.

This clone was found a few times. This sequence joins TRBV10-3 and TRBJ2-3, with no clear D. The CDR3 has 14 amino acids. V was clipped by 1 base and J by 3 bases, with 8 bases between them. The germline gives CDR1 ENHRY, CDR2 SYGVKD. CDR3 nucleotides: TGTGCCATCAGTGAGTATGAGGTAACAGATACGCAGTATTTT. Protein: CAISEYEVTDTQYF.

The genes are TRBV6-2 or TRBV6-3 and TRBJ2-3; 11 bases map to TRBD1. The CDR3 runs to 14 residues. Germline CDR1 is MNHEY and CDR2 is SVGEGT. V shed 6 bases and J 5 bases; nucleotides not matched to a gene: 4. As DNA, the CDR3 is TGTGCCAGCAGCAGGACAGGGGGCGGAGATACGCAGTATTTT. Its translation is CASSRTGGGDTQYF.

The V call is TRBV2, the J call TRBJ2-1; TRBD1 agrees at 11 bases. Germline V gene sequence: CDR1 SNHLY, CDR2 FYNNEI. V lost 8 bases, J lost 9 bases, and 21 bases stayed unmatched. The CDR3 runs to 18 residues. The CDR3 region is CASPTKTGQGASSSEQFF. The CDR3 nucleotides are TGTGCCAGCCCGACTAAGACAGGACAGGGGGCATCGAGTAGTGAGCAGTTCTTC.